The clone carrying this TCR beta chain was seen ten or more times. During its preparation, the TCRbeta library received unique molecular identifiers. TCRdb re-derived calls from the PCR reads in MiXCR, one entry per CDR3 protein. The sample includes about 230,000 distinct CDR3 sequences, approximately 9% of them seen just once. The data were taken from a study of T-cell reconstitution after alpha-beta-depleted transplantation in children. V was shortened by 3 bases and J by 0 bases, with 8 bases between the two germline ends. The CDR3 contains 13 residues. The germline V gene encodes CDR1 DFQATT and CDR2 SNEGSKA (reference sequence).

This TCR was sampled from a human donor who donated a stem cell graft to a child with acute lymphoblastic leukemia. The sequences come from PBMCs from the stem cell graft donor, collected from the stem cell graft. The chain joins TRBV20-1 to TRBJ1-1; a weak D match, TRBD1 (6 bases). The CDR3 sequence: CSASGQLNTEAFF. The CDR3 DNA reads TGCAGTGCTAGTGGACAGTTGAACACTGAAGCTTTCTTT.